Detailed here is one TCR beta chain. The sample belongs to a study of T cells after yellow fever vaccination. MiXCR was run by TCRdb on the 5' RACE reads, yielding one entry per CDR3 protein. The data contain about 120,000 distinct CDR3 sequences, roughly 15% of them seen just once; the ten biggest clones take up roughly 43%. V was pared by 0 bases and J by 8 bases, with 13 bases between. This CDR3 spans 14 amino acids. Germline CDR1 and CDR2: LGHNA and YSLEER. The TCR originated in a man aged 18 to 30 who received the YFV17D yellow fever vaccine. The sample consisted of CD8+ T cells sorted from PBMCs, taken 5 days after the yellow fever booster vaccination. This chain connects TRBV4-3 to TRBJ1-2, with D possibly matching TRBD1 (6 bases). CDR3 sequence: CASSQDPGAWGYTF. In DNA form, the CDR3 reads TGCGCCAGCAGCCAAGACCCAGGGGCTTGGGGCTACACCTTC.